This T cell receptor (beta chain) was captured by sequencing in a study of CD8+ T cells in alopecia areata. Following RNA extraction, reverse transcription yielded cDNA that acted as the sequencing template. Sequenced by immunoSEQ multiplex PCR; TCRdb stores in-frame clones only, minus some. The repertoire includes some 44,000 clones, over 85% of them detected once, and approximately 19% sits in the top ten. Treatment denoted: oral pan-JAK inhibitor, 5-10 mg twice daily. This receptor was obtained from a human donor with alopecia areata. The sequencing used CD8+ T cells sorted from blood, collected at week 24, from a patient treated with tofacitinib.

As DNA, the CDR3 is TGCAGCGTTGACCTGCCCTCTGGGGCCAACGTCCTGACTTTC. Amino acids: CSVDLPSGANVLTF. V and J are TRBV29-1 and TRBJ2-6; D uncertain. Deletions cut 3 bases from V and 0 bases from J, with 6 bases between. The CDR3 consists of 14 residues. CDR1 SQVTM and CDR2 ANQGSEA come from the germline V gene.